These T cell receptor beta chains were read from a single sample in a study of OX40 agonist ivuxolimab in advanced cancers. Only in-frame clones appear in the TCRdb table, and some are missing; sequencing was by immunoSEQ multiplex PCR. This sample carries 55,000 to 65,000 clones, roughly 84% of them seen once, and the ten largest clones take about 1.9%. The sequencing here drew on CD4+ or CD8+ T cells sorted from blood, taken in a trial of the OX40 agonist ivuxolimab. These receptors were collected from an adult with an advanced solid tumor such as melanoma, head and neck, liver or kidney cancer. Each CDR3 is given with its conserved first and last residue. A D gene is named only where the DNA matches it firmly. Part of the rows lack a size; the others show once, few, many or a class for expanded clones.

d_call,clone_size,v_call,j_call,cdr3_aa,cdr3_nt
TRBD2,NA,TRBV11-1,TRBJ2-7,CASSWGLAGVYEQYF,TGTGCCAGCAGCTGGGGACTAGCGGGAGTATACGAGCAGTACTTC
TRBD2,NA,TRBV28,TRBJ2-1,CASSLPGLANNEQFF,TGTGCCAGCAGTTTACCGGGACTAGCGAACAATGAGCAGTTCTTC
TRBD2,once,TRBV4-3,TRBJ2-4,CASSQTSGGTKNIQYF,TGCGCCAGCAGCCAAACTAGCGGGGGAACCAAAAACATTCAGTACTTC
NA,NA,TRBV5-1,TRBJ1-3,CASSLGATNENTIYF,TGCGCCAGCAGCTTGGGTGCAACAAATGAAAACACCATATATTTT
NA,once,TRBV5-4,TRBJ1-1,CASSFGGNTEAFF,TGTGCCAGCAGCTTCGGTGGGAACACTGAAGCTTTCTTT
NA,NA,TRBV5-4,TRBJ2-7,CASSLGAAGDEQYF,TGTGCCAGCAGCTTGGGCGCGGCCGGGGACGAGCAGTACTTC
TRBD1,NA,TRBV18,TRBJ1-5,CASSRTGGYSDQPQHF,TGTGCCAGCTCACGGACAGGGGGCTATTCGGATCAGCCCCAGCATTTT
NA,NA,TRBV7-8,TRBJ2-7,CASSLEPVITYEQYF,TGTGCCAGCAGCTTAGAGCCGGTCATTACCTACGAGCAGTACTTC
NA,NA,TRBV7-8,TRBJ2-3,CASSLQRSADTQYF,TGTGCCAGCAGCTTGCAGCGCAGCGCAGATACGCAGTATTTT
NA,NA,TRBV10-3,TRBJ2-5,CAISERVETQYF,TGTGCCATCAGTGAACGAGTCGAGACCCAGTACTTC
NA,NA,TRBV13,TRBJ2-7,CASSFRLGLGASLGYEQYF,TGTGCCAGCAGCTTTAGGTTAGGGTTGGGAGCTTCGCTAGGCTACGAGCAGTACTTC
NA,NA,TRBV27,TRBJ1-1,CASSLSLGQGAFF,TGTGCCAGCAGTTTATCGTTGGGGCAGGGAGCTTTCTTT
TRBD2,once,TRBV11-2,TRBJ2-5,CASSLNLLAGAGGWETQYF,TGTGCCAGCAGCTTAAATCTGCTCGCAGGAGCGGGGGGCTGGGAGACCCAGTACTTC
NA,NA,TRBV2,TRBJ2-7,CASSEANEQYF,TGTGCCAGCAGTGAAGCGAACGAGCAGTACTTC
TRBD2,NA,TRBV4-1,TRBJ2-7,CASSHQLANSYEQYF,TGCGCCAGCAGCCACCAACTAGCGAACTCCTACGAGCAGTACTTC
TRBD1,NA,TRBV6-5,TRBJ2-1,CASSWTGTGSNEQFF,TGTGCCAGCAGTTGGACCGGGACAGGGTCCAATGAGCAGTTCTTC
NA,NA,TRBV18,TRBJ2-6,CASSAGSSGANVLTF,TGTGCCAGCTCAGCAGGGAGCTCTGGGGCCAACGTCCTGACTTTC
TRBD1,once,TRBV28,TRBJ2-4,CASTPRGIAKNIQYF,TGTGCCAGCACCCCCAGGGGGATAGCCAAAAACATTCAGTACTTC
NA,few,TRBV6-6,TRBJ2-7,CASSYDRQHEQYF,TGTGCCAGCAGTTACGACAGGCAGCACGAGCAGTACTTC
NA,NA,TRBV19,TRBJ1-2,CASSSDGGYGYTF,TGTGCCAGTAGTTCCGACGGGGGCTATGGCTACACCTTC
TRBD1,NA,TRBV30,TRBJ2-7,CAWSRPTGATYEQYF,TGTGCCTGGAGTCGCCCGACAGGGGCCACCTACGAGCAGTACTTC
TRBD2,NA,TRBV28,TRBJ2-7,CASSSPGGSAIYEQYF,TGTGCCAGCAGTTCTCCGGGAGGAAGCGCGATCTACGAGCAGTACTTC
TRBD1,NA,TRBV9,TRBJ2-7,CASSATTGQNEQYF,TGTGCCAGCAGCGCTACGACAGGGCAAAACGAGCAGTACTTC
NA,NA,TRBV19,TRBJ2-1,CASSNGRADPNNEQFF,TGTGCCAGTAGTAACGGGCGGGCGGACCCCAACAATGAGCAGTTCTTC
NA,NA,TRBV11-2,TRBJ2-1,CASRAKLADYNEQFF,TGTGCCAGCAGGGCGAAACTAGCAGACTACAATGAGCAGTTCTTC
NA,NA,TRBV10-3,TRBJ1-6,CATDPDPYNSPLHF,TGTGCCACCGACCCGGACCCTTATAATTCACCCCTCCACTTT
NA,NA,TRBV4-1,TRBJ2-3,CASSPRVSTDTQYF,TGCGCCAGCAGCCCGAGGGTATCCACAGATACGCAGTATTTT
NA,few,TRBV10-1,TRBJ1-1,CASRATLNTEAFF,TGCGCCAGCAGGGCGACACTGAACACTGAAGCTTTCTTT
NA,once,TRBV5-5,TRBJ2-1,CASSRGLASYNEQFF,TGTGCCAGCAGCCGGGGGCTCGCCTCCTACAATGAGCAGTTCTTC
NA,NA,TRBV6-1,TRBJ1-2,CATLSNYGYTF,TGTGCCACCCTTTCTAACTATGGCTACACCTTC
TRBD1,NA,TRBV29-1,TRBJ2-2,CSVGTGPTGELFF,TGCAGCGTGGGGACAGGGCCGACCGGGGAGCTGTTTTTT
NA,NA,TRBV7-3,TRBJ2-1,CASSLEGGAYNEQFF,TGTGCCAGCAGCCTAGAAGGGGGGGCCTACAATGAGCAGTTCTTC
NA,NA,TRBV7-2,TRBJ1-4,CASRGRNATNEKLFF,TGTGCCAGCAGGGGCAGGAACGCAACTAATGAAAAACTGTTTTTT
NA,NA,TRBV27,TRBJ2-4,CASSLSGWGGSNIQYF,TGTGCCAGCAGTTTATCAGGATGGGGCGGGTCGAACATTCAGTACTTC